This TCR beta chain derives from a study of T cell repertoires in aging, cancer and after chemotherapy. Study-level findings and limits: The repertoire data cannot show anything about immunological memory following chemotherapy.

The CDR3 consists of 13 residues. CDR1 and CDR2 from the germline V gene are SGHNT and YYREEE (reference sequence). V lost 5 bases and J 1 base, leaving 9 bases between the germline ends. Rearranged V-D-J TRB sequences were amplified with a mixed TRB-A/B primer pool. Each CDR3 protein is one row after TCRdb ran MiXCR on the multiplex PCR reads. The sample consists of thousands of distinct CDR3 sequences, 32% of them appearing once. A remark on this clonotype: Its antigen is not known.

Peripheral blood genomic DNA, not sorted cells or RNA, was the template. The chain recombines TRBV5-4 with TRBJ2-5, with D tentatively TRBD1 (6 bases). Sequencing was performed on blood. The receptor comes from a human donor in good health. For the CDR3, the DNA is TGTGCCAGCAGGCAGGGGATCCAAGAGACCCAGTACTTC. Residues: CASRQGIQETQYF.